This section outlines one T cell receptor delta chain sequence together with its context. V shed 0 bases and J 3 bases; nucleotides not matched to a gene: 19. CDR3 size: 20 residues. Germline loops: CDR1 GEAIGNYY, CDR2 EKD. The data derive from a study of gamma-delta T cells after stem cell transplantation. TCRdb reapplied CATT to the RT-PCR reads. The sample consists of 1,200 or so delta-chain clones, more than 2.5% of them appearing once. V is TRDV2 and J is TRDJ1; 9 nucleotides match TRDD3. The sample taken for sequencing was gamma-delta T cells. This sequence was found in a human donor. It is not recorded whose cells these are; they may come from a transplant donor. The CDR3 coding sequence is TGTGCCTGTGACACCGTCGAGGGGGATACTTTAAGACCTTCGTCCGATAAACTCATCTTT. This encodes CACDTVEGDTLRPSSDKLIF.